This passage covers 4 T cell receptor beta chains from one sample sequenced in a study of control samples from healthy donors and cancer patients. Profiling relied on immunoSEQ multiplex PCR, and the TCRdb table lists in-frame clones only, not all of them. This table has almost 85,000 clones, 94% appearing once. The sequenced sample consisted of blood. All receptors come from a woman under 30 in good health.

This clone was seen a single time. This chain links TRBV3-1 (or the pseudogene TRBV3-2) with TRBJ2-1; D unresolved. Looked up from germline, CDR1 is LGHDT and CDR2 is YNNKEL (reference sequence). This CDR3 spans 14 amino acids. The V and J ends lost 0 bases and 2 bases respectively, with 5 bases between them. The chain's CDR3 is CASSQEGPYNEQFF. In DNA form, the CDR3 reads TGTGCCAGCAGCCAAGAGGGCCCCTACAATGAGCAGTTCTTC.

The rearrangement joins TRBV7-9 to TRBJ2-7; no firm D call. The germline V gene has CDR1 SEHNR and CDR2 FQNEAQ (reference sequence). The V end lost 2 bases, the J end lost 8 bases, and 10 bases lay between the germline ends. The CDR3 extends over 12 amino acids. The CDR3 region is CASSLSQAQQYF. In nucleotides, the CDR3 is TGTGCCAGCAGCTTATCGCAGGCCCAGCAGTACTTC.

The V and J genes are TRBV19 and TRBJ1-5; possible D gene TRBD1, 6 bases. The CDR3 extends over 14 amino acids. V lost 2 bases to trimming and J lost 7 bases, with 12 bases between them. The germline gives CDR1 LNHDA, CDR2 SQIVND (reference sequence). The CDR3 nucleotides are TGTGCCAGTAGTATACCGGACAGATTACAGCCCCAGCATTTT. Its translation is CASSIPDRLQPQHF.

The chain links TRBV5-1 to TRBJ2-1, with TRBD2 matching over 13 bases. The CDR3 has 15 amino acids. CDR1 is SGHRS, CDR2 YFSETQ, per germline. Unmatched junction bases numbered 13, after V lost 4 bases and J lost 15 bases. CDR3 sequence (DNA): TGCGCCAGCAGCCTTACCGGGACTAGCGGGGAAGAGGGGTTCTTC. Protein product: CASSLTGTSGEEGFF.